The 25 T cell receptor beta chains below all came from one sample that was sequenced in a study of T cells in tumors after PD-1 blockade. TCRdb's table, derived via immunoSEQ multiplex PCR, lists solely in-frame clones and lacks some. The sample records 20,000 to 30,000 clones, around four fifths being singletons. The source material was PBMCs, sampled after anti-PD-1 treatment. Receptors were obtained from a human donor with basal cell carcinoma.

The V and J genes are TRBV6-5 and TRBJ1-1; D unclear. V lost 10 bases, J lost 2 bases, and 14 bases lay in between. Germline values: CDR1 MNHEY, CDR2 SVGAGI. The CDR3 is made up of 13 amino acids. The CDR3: CATARMFNTEAFF. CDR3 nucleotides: TGTGCCACAGCTAGGATGTTTAACACTGAAGCTTTCTTT.

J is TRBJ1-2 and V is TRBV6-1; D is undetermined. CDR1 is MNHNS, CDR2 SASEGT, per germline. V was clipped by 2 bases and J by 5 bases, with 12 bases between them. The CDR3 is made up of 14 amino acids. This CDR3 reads CASSETTGFYGYTF. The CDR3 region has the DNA TGTGCCAGCAGTGAAACGACGGGGTTTTATGGCTACACCTTC.

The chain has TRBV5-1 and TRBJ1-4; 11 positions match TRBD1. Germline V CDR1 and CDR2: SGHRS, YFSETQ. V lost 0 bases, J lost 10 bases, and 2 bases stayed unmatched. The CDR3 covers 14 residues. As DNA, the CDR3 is TGCGCCAGCAGCTTGGCGGGACAGGGGGGAAAACTGTTTTTT. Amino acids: CASSLAGQGGKLFF.

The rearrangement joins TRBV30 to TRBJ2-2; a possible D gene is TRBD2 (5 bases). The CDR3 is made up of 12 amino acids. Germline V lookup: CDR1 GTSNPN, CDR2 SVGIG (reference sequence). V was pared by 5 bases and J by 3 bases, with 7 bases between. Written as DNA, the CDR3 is TGTGCCTGGGGGGAGTACACCGGGGAGCTGTTTTTT. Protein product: CAWGEYTGELFF.

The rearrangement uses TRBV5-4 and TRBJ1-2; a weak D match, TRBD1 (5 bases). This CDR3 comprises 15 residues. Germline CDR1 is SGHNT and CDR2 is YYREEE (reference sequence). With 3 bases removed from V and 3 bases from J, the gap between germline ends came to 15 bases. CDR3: CASSSAGNPHYGYTF. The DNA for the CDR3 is TGTGCCAGCAGCTCCGCAGGGAACCCACACTATGGCTACACCTTC.

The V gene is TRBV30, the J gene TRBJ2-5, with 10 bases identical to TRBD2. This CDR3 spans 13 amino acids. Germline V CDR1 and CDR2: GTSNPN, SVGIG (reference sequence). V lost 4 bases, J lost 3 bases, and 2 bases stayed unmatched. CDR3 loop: CAWIGLAEETQYF. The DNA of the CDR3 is TGTGCCTGGATCGGACTAGCGGAAGAGACCCAGTACTTC.

CDR3: CASSLSETQYF. The CDR3 DNA reads TGTGCCAGCAGTTTATCAGAGACCCAGTACTTC. The gene calls are TRBV12-3 or TRBV12-4 and TRBJ2-5; the D is unclear. The CDR3 loop spans 11 amino acids. Between the trimmed V and J ends, which lost 2 bases and 4 bases, there was a span of 2 bases.

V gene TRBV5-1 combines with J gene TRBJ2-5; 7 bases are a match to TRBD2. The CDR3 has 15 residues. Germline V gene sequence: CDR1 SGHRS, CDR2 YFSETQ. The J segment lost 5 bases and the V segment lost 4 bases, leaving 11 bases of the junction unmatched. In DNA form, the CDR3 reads TGCGCCAGCAGCGAGGGACGGCGGGGGATTGAGACCCAGTACTTC. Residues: CASSEGRRGIETQYF. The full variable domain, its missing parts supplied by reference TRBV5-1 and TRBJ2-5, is KAGVTQTPRYLIKTRGQQVTLSCSPISGHRSVSWYQQTPGQGLQFLFEYFSETQRNKGNFPGRFSGRQFSNSRSEMNVSTLELGDSALYLCASSEGRRGIETQYFGPGTRLLVL.

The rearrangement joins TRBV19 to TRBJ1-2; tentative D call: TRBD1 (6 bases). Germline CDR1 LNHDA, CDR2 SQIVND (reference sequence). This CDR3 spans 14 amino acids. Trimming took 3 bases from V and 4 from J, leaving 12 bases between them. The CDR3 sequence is CASSIQEGVYGYTF. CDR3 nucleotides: TGTGCCAGTAGTATTCAAGAGGGGGTCTATGGCTACACCTTC.

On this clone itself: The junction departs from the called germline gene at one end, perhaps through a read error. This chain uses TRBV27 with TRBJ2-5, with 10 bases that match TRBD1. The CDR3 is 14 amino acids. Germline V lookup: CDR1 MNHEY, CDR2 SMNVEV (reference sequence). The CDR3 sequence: CASSSDRGGEAQYF. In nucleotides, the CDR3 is TGTGCCAGCAGTTCGGACAGGGGGGGAGAGGCCCAGTACTTC.

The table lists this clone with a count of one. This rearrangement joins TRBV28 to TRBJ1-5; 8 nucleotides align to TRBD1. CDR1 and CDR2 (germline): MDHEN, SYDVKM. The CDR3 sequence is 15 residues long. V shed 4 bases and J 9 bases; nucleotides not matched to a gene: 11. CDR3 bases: TGTGCCAGCAGTTCATCAGGGGGCCGCCTCGGGCCCCAGCATTTT. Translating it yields CASSSSGGRLGPQHF. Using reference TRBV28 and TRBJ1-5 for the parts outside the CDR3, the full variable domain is DVKVTQSSRYLVKRTGEKVFLECVQDMDHENMFWYRQDPGLGLRLIYFSYDVKMKEKGDIPEGYSVSREKKERFSLILESASTNQTSMYLCASSSSGGRLGPQHFGDGTRLSIL.

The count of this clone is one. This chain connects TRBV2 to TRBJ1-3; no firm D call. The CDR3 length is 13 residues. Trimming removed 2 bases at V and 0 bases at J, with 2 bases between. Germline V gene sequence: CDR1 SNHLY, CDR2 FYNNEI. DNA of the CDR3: TGTGCCAGCAGTGAAATCTCTGGAAACACCATATATTTT. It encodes CASSEISGNTIYF.

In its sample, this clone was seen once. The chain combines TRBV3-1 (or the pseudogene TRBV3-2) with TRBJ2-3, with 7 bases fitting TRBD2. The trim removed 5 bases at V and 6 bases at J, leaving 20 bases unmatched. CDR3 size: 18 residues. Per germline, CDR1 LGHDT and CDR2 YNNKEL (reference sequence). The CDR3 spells CASSGHEGRGSFRDTQYF. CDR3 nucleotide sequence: TGTGCCAGCAGCGGCCACGAAGGGCGGGGGTCGTTTCGTGATACGCAGTATTTT.

The CDR3 here is CASSPGGELFF. The CDR3 bases are TGTGCCAGCAGCCCGGGCGGGGAGCTGTTTTTT. The chain recombines TRBV6-1 with TRBJ2-2; D unresolved. The CDR3 sequence is 11 residues long. Germline V lookup: CDR1 MNHNS, CDR2 SASEGT. Trimming left V 6 bases short and J 7 bases short, with 6 bases between.

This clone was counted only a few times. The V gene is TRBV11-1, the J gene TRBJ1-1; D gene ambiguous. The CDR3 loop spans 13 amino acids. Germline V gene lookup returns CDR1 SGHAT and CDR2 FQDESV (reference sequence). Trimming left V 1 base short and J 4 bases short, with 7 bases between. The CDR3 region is CASSLERLTEAFF. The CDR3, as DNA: TGTGCCAGCAGCTTAGAACGTCTCACTGAAGCTTTCTTT.

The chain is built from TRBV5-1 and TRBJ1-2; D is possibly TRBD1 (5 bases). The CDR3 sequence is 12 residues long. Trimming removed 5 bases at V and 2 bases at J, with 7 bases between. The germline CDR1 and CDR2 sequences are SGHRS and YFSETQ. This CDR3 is CASRDTNYGYTF. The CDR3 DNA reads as TGCGCCAGCAGGGACACCAACTATGGCTACACCTTC.

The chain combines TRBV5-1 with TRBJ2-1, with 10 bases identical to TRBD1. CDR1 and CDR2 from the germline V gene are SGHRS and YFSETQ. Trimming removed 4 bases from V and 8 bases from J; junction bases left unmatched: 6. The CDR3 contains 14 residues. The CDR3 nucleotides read TGCGCCAGCAGCACGGGACAGGGGTTCCATGAGCAGTTCTTC. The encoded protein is CASSTGQGFHEQFF.

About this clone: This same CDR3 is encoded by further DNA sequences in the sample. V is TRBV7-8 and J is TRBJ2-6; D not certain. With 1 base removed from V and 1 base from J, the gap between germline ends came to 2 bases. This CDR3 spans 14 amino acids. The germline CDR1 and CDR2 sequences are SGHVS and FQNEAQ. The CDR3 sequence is CASSLGSGANVLTF. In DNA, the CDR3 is TGTGCCAGCAGCTTAGGGTCTGGGGCCAACGTCCTGACTTTC.

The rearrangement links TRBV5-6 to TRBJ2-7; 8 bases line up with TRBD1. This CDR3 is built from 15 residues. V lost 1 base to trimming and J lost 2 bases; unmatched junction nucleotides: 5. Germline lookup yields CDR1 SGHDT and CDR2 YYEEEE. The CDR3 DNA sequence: TGTGCCAGCAGCTTGAGGGACAGGAGTCCCTACGAGCAGTACTTC. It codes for CASSLRDRSPYEQYF. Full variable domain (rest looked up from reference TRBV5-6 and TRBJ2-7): DAGVTQSPTHLIKTRGQQVTLRCSPKSGHDTVSWYQQALGQGPQFIFQYYEEEERQRGNFPDRFSGHQFPNYSSELNVNALLLGDSALYLCASSLRDRSPYEQYFGPGTRLTVT.

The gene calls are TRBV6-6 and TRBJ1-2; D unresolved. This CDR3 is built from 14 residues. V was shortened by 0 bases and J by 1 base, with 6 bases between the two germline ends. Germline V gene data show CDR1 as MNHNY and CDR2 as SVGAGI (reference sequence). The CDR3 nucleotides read TGTGCCAGCAGTTACTCGGAATTTAACTATGGCTACACCTTC. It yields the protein CASSYSEFNYGYTF.

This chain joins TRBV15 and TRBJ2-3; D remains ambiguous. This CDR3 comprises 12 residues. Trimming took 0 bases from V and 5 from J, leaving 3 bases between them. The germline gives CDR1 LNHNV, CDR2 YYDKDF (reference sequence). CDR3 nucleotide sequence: TGTGCCACCAGCAGAGATCGAGATACGCAGTATTTT. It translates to CATSRDRDTQYF.

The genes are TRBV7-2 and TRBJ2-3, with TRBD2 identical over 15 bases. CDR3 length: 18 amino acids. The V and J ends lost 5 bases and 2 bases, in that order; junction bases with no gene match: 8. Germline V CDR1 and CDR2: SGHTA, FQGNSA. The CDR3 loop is CASSPRTSGGVYTDTQYF. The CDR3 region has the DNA TGTGCCAGCAGCCCCCGGACTAGCGGGGGGGTGTACACAGATACGCAGTATTTT.

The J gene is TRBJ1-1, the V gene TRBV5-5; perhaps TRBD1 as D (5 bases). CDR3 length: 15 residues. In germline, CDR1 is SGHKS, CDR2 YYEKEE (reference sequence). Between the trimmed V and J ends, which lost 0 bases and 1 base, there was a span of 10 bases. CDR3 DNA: TGTGCCAGCAGCTTGGTGGGGCCTGGGAACACTGAAGCTTTCTTT. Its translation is CASSLVGPGNTEAFF. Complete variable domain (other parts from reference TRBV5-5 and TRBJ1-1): DAGVTQSPTHLIKTRGQQVTLRCSPISGHKSVSWYQQVLGQGPQFIFQYYEKEERGRGNFPDRFSARQFPNYSSELNVNALLLGDSALYLCASSLVGPGNTEAFFGQGTRLTVV.

The CDR3 DNA reads TGTGCCATCAGTGAGTTGGGACAGGGCCATCAAGGGAGCACTGAAGCTTTCTTT. Translated, it gives CAISELGQGHQGSTEAFF. The chain recombines TRBV10-3 with TRBJ1-1; 9 nucleotides match TRBD1. J lost 4 bases, V lost 1 base, and 13 bases had no gene match. This CDR3 contains 18 residues. Germline V gene data show CDR1 as ENHRY and CDR2 as SYGVKD.

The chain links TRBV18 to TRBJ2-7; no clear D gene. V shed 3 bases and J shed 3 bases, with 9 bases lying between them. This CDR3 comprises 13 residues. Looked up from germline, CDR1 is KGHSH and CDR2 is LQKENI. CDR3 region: CASSPGPSYEQYF. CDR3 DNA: TGTGCCAGCTCACCGGGCCCTAGCTACGAGCAGTACTTC. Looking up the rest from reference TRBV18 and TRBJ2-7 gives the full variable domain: NAGVMQNPRHLVRRRGQEARLRCSPMKGHSHVYWYRQLPEEGLKFMVYLQKENIIDESGMPKERFSAEFPKEGPSILRIQQVVRGDSAAYFCASSPGPSYEQYFGPGTRLTVT.